The rows below give T cell receptor beta chains drawn from one sample of a study of T-cell reconstitution after alpha-beta-depleted transplantation in children. TCRdb fed the PCR reads into MiXCR, producing one record per CDR3 protein. The data show approximately 980,000 distinct CDR3 sequences, with about 29% seen just once and more than 25% held by the top ten. The sequencing used PBMCs, mostly from graft donor cells, collected 360 days after TCRalphabeta/CD19-depleted stem cell transplant. These receptors came from a boy less than two years old who had a stem cell transplant for SCID, so the T cells may come from the graft donor. CDR3s include the opening cysteine and the closing phenylalanine or tryptophan. The D gene is left open where the match is weak.

j_gene: TRBJ2-1; v_gene: TRBV6-1; d_gene: -; CDR3aa: CASSLRTLGTSLPYNEQFF
j_gene: TRBJ1-5; v_gene: TRBV20-1; d_gene: -; CDR3aa: CSARQGRKDQPQHF
j_gene: TRBJ1-5; v_gene: TRBV12-3/TRBV12-4; d_gene: -; CDR3aa: CASRASNQPQHF
j_gene: TRBJ2-5; v_gene: TRBV27; d_gene: TRBD2; CDR3aa: CASSGLAGDTQETQYF
j_gene: TRBJ2-6; v_gene: TRBV9; d_gene: -; CDR3aa: CASSVAGAGANVLTF
j_gene: TRBJ2-5; v_gene: TRBV6-2/TRBV6-3; d_gene: -; CDR3aa: CASSYSHQETQYF
j_gene: TRBJ2-7; v_gene: TRBV27; d_gene: -; CDR3aa: CASSFDHFLGEQYF
j_gene: TRBJ2-7; v_gene: TRBV20-1; d_gene: -; CDR3aa: CSARPTRGEYEQYF
j_gene: TRBJ1-2; v_gene: TRBV2; d_gene: TRBD1; CDR3aa: CASSPDRAANYGYTF
j_gene: TRBJ1-5; v_gene: TRBV5-5; d_gene: TRBD1; CDR3aa: CASSWGTDNQPQQF
j_gene: TRBJ2-1; v_gene: TRBV5-6; d_gene: -; CDR3aa: CASSRTFYNEQFF
j_gene: TRBJ1-1; v_gene: TRBV18; d_gene: -; CDR3aa: CASCAAVNTEAFF
j_gene: TRBJ1-3; v_gene: TRBV4-1; d_gene: -; CDR3aa: CASSQPDTVSGNTIYF
j_gene: TRBJ2-1; v_gene: TRBV5-1; d_gene: TRBD2; CDR3aa: CASSLGASGGAWNEQFF
j_gene: TRBJ2-1; v_gene: TRBV9; d_gene: TRBD2; CDR3aa: CASSATSGGAGEQFF
j_gene: TRBJ2-7; v_gene: TRBV20-1; d_gene: TRBD1; CDR3aa: CSARAGTGGAYEQYF
j_gene: TRBJ2-5; v_gene: TRBV29-1; d_gene: -; CDR3aa: CSVGEWRAQETQYF
j_gene: TRBJ2-7; v_gene: TRBV7-2; d_gene: TRBD2; CDR3aa: CASSFSPILAGGSSYEQYF
j_gene: TRBJ1-1; v_gene: TRBV5-1; d_gene: -; CDR3aa: CASSLNWRNTEAFF
j_gene: TRBJ2-3; v_gene: TRBV10-3; d_gene: -; CDR3aa: CAISEGVGTQYF
j_gene: TRBJ2-3; v_gene: TRBV10-3; d_gene: -; CDR3aa: CAISESGATDTQYF
j_gene: TRBJ2-3; v_gene: TRBV20-1; d_gene: -; CDR3aa: CSAGTPGNTDTQYF
j_gene: TRBJ1-1; v_gene: TRBV5-5; d_gene: -; CDR3aa: CASSFAGVDTEAFF
j_gene: TRBJ2-3; v_gene: TRBV5-1; d_gene: TRBD2; CDR3aa: CASRGLAGADTQYF
j_gene: TRBJ2-2; v_gene: TRBV27; d_gene: -; CDR3aa: CASSLLPGIRAGELFF
j_gene: TRBJ2-3; v_gene: TRBV7-9; d_gene: -; CDR3aa: CASSPRQPESTDTQYF
j_gene: TRBJ1-5; v_gene: TRBV20-1; d_gene: -; CDR3aa: CSARDPAKTGQPQHF
j_gene: TRBJ2-1; v_gene: TRBV3-1; d_gene: TRBD1; CDR3aa: CASSQASTGYNEQFF
j_gene: TRBJ2-5; v_gene: TRBV28; d_gene: TRBD1; CDR3aa: CASSSPGTGGLKTQYF
j_gene: TRBJ1-5; v_gene: TRBV12-3/TRBV12-4; d_gene: TRBD1; CDR3aa: CASSPWTGEGNQPQHF
j_gene: TRBJ2-3; v_gene: TRBV18; d_gene: -; CDR3aa: CASSRPGSTDTQYF
j_gene: TRBJ1-6; v_gene: TRBV7-2; d_gene: TRBD1; CDR3aa: CASSSRGQGAGNSPLHF
j_gene: TRBJ2-7; v_gene: TRBV10-3; d_gene: TRBD1; CDR3aa: CAISETGQGHEQYF
j_gene: TRBJ2-3; v_gene: TRBV12-3/TRBV12-4; d_gene: -; CDR3aa: CASTPVGAGWDTQYF
j_gene: TRBJ2-1; v_gene: TRBV4-1; d_gene: TRBD1; CDR3aa: CASLGQGRNEQFF
j_gene: TRBJ2-7; v_gene: TRBV3-1; d_gene: TRBD1; CDR3aa: CASSPHVQGAAYEQYF
j_gene: TRBJ1-2; v_gene: TRBV28; d_gene: -; CDR3aa: CASSLLSARAGGYTF
j_gene: TRBJ2-1; v_gene: TRBV30; d_gene: TRBD2; CDR3aa: CAWRGTINNEQFF
j_gene: TRBJ1-2; v_gene: TRBV6-1; d_gene: -; CDR3aa: CASSEARRGNKRYGYTF
j_gene: TRBJ2-2; v_gene: TRBV6-5; d_gene: -; CDR3aa: CASSYSEGSNTGELFF
j_gene: TRBJ2-7; v_gene: TRBV29-1; d_gene: TRBD1; CDR3aa: CSANRGIGEQYF
j_gene: TRBJ2-2; v_gene: TRBV29-1; d_gene: -; CDR3aa: CSVQARGTGELFF
j_gene: TRBJ1-4; v_gene: TRBV6-1; d_gene: -; CDR3aa: CASGRGSGGGTNEKLFF
j_gene: TRBJ2-5; v_gene: TRBV20-1; d_gene: -; CDR3aa: CSALPFGPRGTQYF
j_gene: TRBJ1-1; v_gene: TRBV4-3; d_gene: -; CDR3aa: CASSQDGVLRELTEAFF
j_gene: TRBJ2-3; v_gene: TRBV3-1; d_gene: -; CDR3aa: CASSQDLLQGRTDTQYF
j_gene: TRBJ1-6; v_gene: TRBV11-2; d_gene: -; CDR3aa: CASSLGYGGGHFKTPLHF
j_gene: TRBJ1-2; v_gene: TRBV7-9; d_gene: -; CDR3aa: CASSLDRDLFYGYTF
j_gene: TRBJ2-5; v_gene: TRBV4-2; d_gene: -; CDR3aa: CASSQVGKRETQYF
j_gene: TRBJ2-5; v_gene: TRBV30; d_gene: TRBD1; CDR3aa: CAGGQVQETQYF
j_gene: TRBJ2-7; v_gene: TRBV10-3; d_gene: -; CDR3aa: CAIGAAYEQYF
j_gene: TRBJ2-5; v_gene: TRBV3-1; d_gene: -; CDR3aa: CASSQERISETQYF
j_gene: TRBJ2-2; v_gene: TRBV7-8; d_gene: TRBD2; CDR3aa: CASSPLAGGTNTGELFF
j_gene: TRBJ1-2; v_gene: TRBV7-2; d_gene: -; CDR3aa: CASSTQGNSGGYTF
j_gene: TRBJ2-2; v_gene: TRBV4-3; d_gene: -; CDR3aa: CASSPRGGKGNTGELFF
j_gene: TRBJ2-1; v_gene: TRBV27; d_gene: TRBD1; CDR3aa: CASSFGGQGRYNEQFF
j_gene: TRBJ2-3; v_gene: TRBV20-1; d_gene: TRBD1; CDR3aa: CRRGGQGLDTQYF
j_gene: TRBJ2-7; v_gene: TRBV18; d_gene: TRBD1; CDR3aa: CASSAQGALGYEQYF
j_gene: TRBJ1-1; v_gene: TRBV12-3/TRBV12-4; d_gene: TRBD1; CDR3aa: CASSLVFSLTGAFF